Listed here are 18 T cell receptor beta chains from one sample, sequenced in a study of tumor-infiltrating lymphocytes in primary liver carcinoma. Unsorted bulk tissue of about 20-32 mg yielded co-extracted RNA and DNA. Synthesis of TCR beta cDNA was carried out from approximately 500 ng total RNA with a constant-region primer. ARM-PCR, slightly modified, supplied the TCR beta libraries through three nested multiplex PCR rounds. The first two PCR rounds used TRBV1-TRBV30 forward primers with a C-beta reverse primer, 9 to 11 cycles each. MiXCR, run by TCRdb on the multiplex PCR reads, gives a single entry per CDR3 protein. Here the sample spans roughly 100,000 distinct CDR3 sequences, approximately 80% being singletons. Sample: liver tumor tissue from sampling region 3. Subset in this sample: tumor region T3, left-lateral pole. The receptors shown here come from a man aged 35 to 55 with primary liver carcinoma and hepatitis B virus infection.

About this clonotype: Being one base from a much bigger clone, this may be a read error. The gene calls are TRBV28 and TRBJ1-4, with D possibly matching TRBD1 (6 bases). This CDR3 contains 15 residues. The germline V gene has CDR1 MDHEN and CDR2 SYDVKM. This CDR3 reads CASSRGQSKNEKPFF. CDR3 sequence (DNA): TGTGCCAGCAGCCGTGGACAGAGCAAGAATGAAAAACCGTTTTTT.

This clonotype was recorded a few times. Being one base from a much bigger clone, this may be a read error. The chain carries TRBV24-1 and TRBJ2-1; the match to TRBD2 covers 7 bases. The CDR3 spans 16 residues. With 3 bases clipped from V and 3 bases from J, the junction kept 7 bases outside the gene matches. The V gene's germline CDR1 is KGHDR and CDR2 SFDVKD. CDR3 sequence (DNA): TGTGCCACCAGTGATACTAGCGCCCTCGACTACAATGAGCAGTTCTTC. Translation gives CATSDTSALDYNEQFF.

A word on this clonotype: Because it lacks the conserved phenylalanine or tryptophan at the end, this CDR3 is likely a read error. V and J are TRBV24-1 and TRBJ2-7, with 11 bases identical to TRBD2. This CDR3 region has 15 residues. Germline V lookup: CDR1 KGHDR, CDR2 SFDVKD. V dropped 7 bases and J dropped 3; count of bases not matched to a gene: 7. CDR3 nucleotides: TGTGCCACCAGAGACTCCACTAGCGGGAGCTACGAGCAGTACCTC. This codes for CATRDSTSGSYEQYL.

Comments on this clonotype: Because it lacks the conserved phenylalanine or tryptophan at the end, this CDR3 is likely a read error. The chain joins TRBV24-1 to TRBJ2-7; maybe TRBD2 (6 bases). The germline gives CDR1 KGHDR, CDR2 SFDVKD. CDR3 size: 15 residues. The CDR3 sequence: CDTSETLAEPYEQYY. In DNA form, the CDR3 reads TGTGACACCAGTGAAACTTTAGCGGAGCCCTACGAGCAGTACTAC.

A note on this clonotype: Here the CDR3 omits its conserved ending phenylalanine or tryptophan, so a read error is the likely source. The CDR3 protein is CASLDLAGGYNEQFL. The DNA of the CDR3 is TGTGCCAGCCTTGACCTAGCGGGAGGGTATAATGAGCAGTTCTTA. The chain links TRBV6-1 to TRBJ2-1; 12 nucleotides align to TRBD2. The CDR3 has 15 residues. Losses at the gene ends were 8 bases for V and 7 bases for J; bases not matched to a gene: 9. Germline V gene sequence: CDR1 MNHNS, CDR2 SASEGT.

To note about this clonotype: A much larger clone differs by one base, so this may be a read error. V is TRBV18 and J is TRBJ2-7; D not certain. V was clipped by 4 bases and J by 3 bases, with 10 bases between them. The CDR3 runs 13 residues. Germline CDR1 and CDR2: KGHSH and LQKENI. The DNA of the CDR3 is TGTGCCAGCTCACTAGCTGCCGACTACGAGCAGTACTTC. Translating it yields CASSLAADYEQYF.

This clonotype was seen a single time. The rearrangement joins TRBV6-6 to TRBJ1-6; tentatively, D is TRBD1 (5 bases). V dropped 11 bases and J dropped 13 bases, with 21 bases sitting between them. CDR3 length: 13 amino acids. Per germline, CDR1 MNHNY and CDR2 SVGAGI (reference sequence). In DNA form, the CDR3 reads TGTGCCTCCAGTACGATAGGGGTTTCGCCCCTCCACTTT. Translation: CASSTIGVSPLHF.

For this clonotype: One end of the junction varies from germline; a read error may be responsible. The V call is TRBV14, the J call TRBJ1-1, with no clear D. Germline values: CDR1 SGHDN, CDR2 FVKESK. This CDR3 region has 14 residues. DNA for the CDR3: TGTGCCAACAGCCAAGCAGATTTGAACACTGAAGTTTTCTTT. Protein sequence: CANSQADLNTEVFF.

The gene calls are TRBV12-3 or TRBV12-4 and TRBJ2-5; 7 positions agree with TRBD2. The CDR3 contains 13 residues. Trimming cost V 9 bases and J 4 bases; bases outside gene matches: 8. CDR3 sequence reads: CASTLSGVETQYF. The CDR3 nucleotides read TGTGCCAGTACTTTAAGCGGGGTAGAGACCCAGTACTTC.

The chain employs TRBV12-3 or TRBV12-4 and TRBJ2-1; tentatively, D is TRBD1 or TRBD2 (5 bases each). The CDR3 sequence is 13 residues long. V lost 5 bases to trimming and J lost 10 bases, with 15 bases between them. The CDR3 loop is CASSLRGEGEQFF. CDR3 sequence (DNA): TGTGCCAGCAGTCTGAGGGGAGAGGGGGAGCAGTTCTTC.

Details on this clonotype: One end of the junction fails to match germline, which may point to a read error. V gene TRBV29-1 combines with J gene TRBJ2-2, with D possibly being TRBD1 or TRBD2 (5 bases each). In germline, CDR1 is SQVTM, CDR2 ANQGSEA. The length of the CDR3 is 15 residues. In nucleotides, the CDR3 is TGCAGCGTTGGTTTAGGGTGGGGGATGACCGGGGAGTTGTTATTT. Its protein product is CSVGLGWGMTGELLF.

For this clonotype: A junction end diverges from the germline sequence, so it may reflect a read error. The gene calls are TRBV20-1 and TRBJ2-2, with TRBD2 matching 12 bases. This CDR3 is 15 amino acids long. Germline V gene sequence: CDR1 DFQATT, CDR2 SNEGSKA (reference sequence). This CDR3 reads CSASRTSGNTGELFF. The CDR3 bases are TGCAGTGCTAGTCGGACTAGCGGGAACACCGGGGAACTGTTTTTT.

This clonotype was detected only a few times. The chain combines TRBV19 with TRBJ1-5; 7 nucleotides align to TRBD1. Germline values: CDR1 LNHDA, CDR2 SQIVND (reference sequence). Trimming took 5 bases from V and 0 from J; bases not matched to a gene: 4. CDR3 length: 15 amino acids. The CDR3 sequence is CASSLGTVSNQPQHF. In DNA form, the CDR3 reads TGTGCCAGTAGTTTGGGGACAGTTAGCAATCAGCCCCAGCATTTT.

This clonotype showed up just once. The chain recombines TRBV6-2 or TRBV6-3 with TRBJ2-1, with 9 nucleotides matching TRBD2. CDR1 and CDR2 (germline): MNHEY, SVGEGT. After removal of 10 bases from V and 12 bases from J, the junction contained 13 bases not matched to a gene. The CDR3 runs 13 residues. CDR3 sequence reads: CANRRGLAGRQFF. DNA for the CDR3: TGTGCCAACAGACGGGGACTAGCCGGGAGGCAGTTCTTC.

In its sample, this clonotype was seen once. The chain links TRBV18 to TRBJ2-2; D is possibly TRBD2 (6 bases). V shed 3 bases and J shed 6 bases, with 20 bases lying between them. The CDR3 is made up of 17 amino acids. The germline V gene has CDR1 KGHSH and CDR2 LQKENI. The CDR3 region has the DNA TGTGCCAGCTCACCGAGGCCGGGGGAATCCCACGCCGGGGAGCTGTTTTTT. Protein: CASSPRPGESHAGELFF.

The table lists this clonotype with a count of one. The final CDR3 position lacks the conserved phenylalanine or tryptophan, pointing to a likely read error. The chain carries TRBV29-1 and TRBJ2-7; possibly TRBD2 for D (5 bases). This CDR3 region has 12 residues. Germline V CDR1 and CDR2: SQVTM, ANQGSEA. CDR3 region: CNAGWSNHEQYI. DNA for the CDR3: TGCAACGCGGGTTGGAGTAATCACGAGCAGTACATC.

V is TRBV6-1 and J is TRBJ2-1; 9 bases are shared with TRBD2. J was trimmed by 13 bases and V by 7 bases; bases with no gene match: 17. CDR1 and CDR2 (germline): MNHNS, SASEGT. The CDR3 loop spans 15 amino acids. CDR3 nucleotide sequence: TGTGCCAGCACCCTAGGCGGGGGGGCCTACATTGAACAGTTCTTC. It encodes CASTLGGGAYIEQFF.

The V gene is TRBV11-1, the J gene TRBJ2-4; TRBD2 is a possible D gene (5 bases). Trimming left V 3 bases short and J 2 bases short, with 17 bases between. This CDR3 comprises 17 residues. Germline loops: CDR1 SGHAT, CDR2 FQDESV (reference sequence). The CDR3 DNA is TGTGCCAGCAGCTTTCCCTTGACTATCGTGACCAAAAACATTCAGTACTTC. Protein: CASSFPLTIVTKNIQYF.